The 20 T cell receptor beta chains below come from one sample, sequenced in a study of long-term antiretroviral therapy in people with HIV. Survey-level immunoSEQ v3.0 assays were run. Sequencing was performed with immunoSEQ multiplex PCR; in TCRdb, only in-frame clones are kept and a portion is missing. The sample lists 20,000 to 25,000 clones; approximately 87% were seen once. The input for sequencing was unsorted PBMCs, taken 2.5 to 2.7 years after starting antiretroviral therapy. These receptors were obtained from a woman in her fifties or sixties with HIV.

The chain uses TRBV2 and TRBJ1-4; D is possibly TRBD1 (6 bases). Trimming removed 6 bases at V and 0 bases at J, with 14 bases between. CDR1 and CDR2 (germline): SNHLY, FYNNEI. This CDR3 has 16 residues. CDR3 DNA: TGTGCCAGCAGCTGGACAGAAGTTGCAACTAATGAAAAACTGTTTTTT. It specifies CASSWTEVATNEKLFF.

DNA of the CDR3: TGTGCCAGTAGTTACAGCGCCAAAAACATTCAGTACTTC. Its protein is CASSYSAKNIQYF. The chain employs TRBV19 and TRBJ2-4; D unclear. Trimming removed 5 bases from V and 1 base from J, with 6 bases in between. Germline lookup yields CDR1 LNHDA and CDR2 SQIVND (reference sequence). The CDR3 consists of 13 residues.

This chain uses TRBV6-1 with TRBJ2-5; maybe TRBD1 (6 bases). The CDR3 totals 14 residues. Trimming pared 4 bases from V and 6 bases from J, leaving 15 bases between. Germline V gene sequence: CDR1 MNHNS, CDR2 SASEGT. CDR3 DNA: TGTGCCAGCAGTGGACAGGCGGCTTCGAAGACCCAGTACTTC. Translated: CASSGQAASKTQYF.

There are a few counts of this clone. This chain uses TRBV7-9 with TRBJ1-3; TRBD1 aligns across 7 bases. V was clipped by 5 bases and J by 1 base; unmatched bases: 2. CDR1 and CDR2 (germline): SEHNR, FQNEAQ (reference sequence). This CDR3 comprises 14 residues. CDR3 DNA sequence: TGTGCCAGCAGCCAGGGACAGTCTGGAAACACCATATATTTT. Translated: CASSQGQSGNTIYF. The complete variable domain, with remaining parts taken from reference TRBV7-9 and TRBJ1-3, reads DTGVSQNPRHKITKRGQNVTFRCDPISEHNRLYWYRQTLGQGPEFLTYFQNEAQLEKSRLLSDRFSAERPKGSFSTLEIQRTEQGDSAMYLCASSQGQSGNTIYFGEGSWLTVV.

The CDR3: CASSFGVPNEQFF. The CDR3 region has the DNA TGTGCCAGCAGCTTTGGGGTTCCCAATGAGCAGTTCTTC. This chain uses TRBV5-6 with TRBJ2-1; D is undetermined. CDR3 length equals 13 residues. In germline, CDR1 is SGHDT, CDR2 YYEEEE. Between the trimmed V and J ends, which lost 2 bases and 6 bases, there was a span of 9 bases.

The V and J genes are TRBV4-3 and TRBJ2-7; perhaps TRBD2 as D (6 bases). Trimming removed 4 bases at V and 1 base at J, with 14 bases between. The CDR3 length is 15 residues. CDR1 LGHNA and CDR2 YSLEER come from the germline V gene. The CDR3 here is CASSPGAGKSYEQYF. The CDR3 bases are TGCGCCAGCAGCCCCGGGGCGGGGAAGTCCTACGAGCAGTACTTC.

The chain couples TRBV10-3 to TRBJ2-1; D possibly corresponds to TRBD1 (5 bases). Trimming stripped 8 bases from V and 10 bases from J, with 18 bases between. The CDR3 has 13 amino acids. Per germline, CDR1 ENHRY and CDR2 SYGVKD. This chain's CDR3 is CAIRAAPAGEQFF. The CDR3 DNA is TGTGCCATCCGGGCGGCGCCGGCAGGGGAGCAGTTCTTC.

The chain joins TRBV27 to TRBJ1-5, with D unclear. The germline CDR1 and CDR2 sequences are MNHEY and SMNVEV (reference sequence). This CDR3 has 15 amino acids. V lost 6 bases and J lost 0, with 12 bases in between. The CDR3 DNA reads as TGTGCCAGCAGCCCGACGTGGGATAGCAATCAGCCCCAGCATTTT. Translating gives CASSPTWDSNQPQHF.

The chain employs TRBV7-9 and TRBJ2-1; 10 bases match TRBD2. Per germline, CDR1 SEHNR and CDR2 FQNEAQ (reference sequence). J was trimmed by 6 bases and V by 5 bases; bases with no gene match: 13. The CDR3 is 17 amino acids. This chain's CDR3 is CASSQRTMSGRANEQFF. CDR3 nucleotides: TGTGCCAGCAGCCAACGCACGATGAGCGGGAGGGCCAATGAGCAGTTCTTC.

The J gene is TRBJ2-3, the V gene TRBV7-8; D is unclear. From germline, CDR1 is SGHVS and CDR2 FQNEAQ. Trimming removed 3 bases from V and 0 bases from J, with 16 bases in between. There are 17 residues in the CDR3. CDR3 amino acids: CASSLASVTHSTDTQYF. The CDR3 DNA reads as TGTGCCAGCAGCTTGGCTTCGGTGACTCATAGCACAGATACGCAGTATTTT.

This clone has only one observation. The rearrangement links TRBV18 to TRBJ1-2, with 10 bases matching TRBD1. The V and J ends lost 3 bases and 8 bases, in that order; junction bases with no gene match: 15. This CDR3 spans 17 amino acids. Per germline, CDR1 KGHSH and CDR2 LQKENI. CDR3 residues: CASSPSIGTGEAWGYTF. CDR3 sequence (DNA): TGTGCCAGCTCACCTTCGATAGGGACAGGGGAAGCTTGGGGCTACACCTTC. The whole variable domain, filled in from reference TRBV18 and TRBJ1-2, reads NAGVMQNPRHLVRRRGQEARLRCSPMKGHSHVYWYRQLPEEGLKFMVYLQKENIIDESGMPKERFSAEFPKEGPSILRIQQVVRGDSAAYFCASSPSIGTGEAWGYTFGSGTRLTVV.

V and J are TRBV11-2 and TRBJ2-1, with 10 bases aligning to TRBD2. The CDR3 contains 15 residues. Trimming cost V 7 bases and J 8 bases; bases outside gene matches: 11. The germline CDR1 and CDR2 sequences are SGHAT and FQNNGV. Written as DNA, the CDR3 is TGTGCCAGCACCGTCGGACTAGCGGCTCGCGATGAGCAGTTCTTC. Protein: CASTVGLAARDEQFF.

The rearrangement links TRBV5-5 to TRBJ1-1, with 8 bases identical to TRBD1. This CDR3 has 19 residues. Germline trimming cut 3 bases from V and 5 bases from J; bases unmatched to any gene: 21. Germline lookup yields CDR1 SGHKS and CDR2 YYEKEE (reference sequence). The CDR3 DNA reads TGTGCCAGCAGCTCCTTCATAGCAGGGGGCTTAGGAGACTCAACTGAAGCTTTCTTT. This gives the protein CASSSFIAGGLGDSTEAFF. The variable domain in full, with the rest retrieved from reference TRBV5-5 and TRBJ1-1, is DAGVTQSPTHLIKTRGQQVTLRCSPISGHKSVSWYQQVLGQGPQFIFQYYEKEERGRGNFPDRFSARQFPNYSSELNVNALLLGDSALYLCASSSFIAGGLGDSTEAFFGQGTRLTVV.

CDR3 coding DNA: TGTGCCAGTAACTCGGGTTTTGGAGATACGCAGTATTTT. Translated: CASNSGFGDTQYF. The rearrangement joins TRBV19 to TRBJ2-3; D uncertain. The V end was cut by 7 bases, the J end by 5 bases, with 13 bases between. Germline V gives CDR1 LNHDA, CDR2 SQIVND (reference sequence). The CDR3 is 13 amino acids.

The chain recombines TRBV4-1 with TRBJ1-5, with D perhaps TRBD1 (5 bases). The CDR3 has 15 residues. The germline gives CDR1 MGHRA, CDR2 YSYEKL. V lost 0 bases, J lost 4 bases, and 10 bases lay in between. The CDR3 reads CASSQESTANQPQHF. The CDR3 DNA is TGCGCCAGCAGCCAAGAATCGACAGCAAATCAGCCCCAGCATTTT.

The DNA for the CDR3 is TGCGCCAGCAGCCAAGATAGTCTTAGCACAGATACGCAGTATTTT. Amino acid sequence: CASSQDSLSTDTQYF. The rearrangement uses TRBV4-1 and TRBJ2-3; no clear D. The CDR3 covers 15 residues. Germline loops: CDR1 MGHRA, CDR2 YSYEKL. V gave up 0 bases and J gave up 0 bases, with 7 bases separating them.

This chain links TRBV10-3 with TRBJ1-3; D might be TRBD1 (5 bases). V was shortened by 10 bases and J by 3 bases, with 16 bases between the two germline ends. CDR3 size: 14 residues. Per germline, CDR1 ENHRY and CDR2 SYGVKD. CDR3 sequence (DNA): TGTGCCAGCAACGGGGCCCACCTTGGAAACACCATATATTTT. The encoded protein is CASNGAHLGNTIYF.

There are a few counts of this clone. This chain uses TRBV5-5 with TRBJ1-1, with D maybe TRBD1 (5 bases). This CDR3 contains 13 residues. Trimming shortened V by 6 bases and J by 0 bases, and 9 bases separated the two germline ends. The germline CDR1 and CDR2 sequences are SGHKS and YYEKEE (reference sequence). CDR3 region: CASKTDLNTEAFF. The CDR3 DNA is TGTGCCAGCAAGACAGACCTGAACACTGAAGCTTTCTTT.

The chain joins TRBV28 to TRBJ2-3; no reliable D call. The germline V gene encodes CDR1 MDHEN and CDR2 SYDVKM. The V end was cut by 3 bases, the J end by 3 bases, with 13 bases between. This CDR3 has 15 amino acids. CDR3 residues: CASSFPQSITDTQYF. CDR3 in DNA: TGTGCCAGCAGTTTTCCCCAAAGCATTACAGATACGCAGTATTTT.

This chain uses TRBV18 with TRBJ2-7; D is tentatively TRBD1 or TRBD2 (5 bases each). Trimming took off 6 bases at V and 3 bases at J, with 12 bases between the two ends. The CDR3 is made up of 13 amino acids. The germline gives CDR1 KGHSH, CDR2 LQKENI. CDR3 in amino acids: CASSPGGSYEQYF. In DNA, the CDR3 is TGTGCCAGCTCCCCTGGGGGTAGCTACGAGCAGTACTTC.